Following are 32 T cell receptor beta chains from one sample sequenced in a study of T-cell memory formation after mild COVID-19. TCRdb used MiXCR to reprocess the 5' RACE reads, holding one entry per CDR3 protein. Among about 430,000 distinct CDR3 sequences listed, around 17% were seen once. Material for sequencing was PBMCs or a T cell subset sorted from them (not recorded which). These receptors all stem from a man aged 18 to 30 who had mild COVID-19 (a few samples of this study predate the infection). Cell type and time point are not known.

The rearrangement uses TRBV12-3 or TRBV12-4 and TRBJ2-5; 10 nucleotides line up with TRBD2. With V trimmed by 0 bases and J by 5 bases, 6 bases remained unmatched. CDR3 length equals 16 residues. The CDR3 is CASSLAASGGVETQYF. CDR3 coding DNA: TGTGCCAGCAGTTTAGCGGCTAGCGGGGGCGTGGAGACCCAGTACTTC.

This clonotype was picked up a small number of times. The chain uses TRBV6-9 and TRBJ2-5; tentatively, D is TRBD2 (6 bases). This CDR3 is built from 14 residues. CDR1 and CDR2 from the germline V gene are MNHGY and SVAAGI. V lost 8 bases, J lost 2 bases, and 15 bases lay in between. The DNA of the CDR3 is TGTGCCAGCTGGGGGGACGAGCAGCAAGAGACCCAGTACTTC. Protein sequence: CASWGDEQQETQYF.

This clonotype was observed a few times. The V and J genes are TRBV7-2 and TRBJ1-5, with D hard to call. V was cut by 1 base and J by 0 bases, with 7 bases left in between. Germline CDR1 reads SGHTA; CDR2 reads FQGNSA. This CDR3 contains 15 residues. The CDR3 region has the DNA TGTGCCAGCAGCTTAGGTGTCATTAGCAATCAGCCCCAGCATTTT. Its protein is CASSLGVISNQPQHF.

This chain links TRBV12-3 or TRBV12-4 with TRBJ1-6; D is uncertain. The germline V and J ends were trimmed by 4 bases and 12 bases, with 10 bases remaining between them. The CDR3 contains 12 residues. The CDR3 bases are TGTGCCAGCAGTTCCAGCCTTGGACCCCTCCACTTT. This gives the protein CASSSSLGPLHF.

This clonotype was counted between two and nine times. V usage is TRBV19 and J usage is TRBJ1-1, with D maybe TRBD1 (6 bases). The germline CDR1 and CDR2 sequences are LNHDA and SQIVND (reference sequence). The CDR3 spans 11 residues. The CDR3 coding sequence is TGTGCAGCACAGGGCTACACTGAAGCTTTCTTT. This translates into CAAQGYTEAFF.

The chain combines TRBV4-2 with TRBJ2-4; 8 bases agree with TRBD2. The CDR3 is made up of 16 amino acids. V lost 2 bases to trimming and J lost 5 bases; unmatched junction nucleotides: 8. Germline V gene lookup returns CDR1 LGHNA and CDR2 YNFKEQ. The CDR3 sequence: CASSQQPGGAQNIQYF. The DNA of the CDR3 is TGTGCCAGCAGCCAACAGCCCGGGGGGGCCCAAAACATTCAGTACTTC.

DNA for the CDR3: TGTGCCAGCAGTTTAGGAGGACGGTCCTACACCTTC. It specifies CASSLGGRSYTF. The J gene is TRBJ1-2, the V gene TRBV12-3 or TRBV12-4; D gene unclear. CDR3 size: 12 residues. The V and J ends lost 1 base and 10 bases respectively, with 10 bases between them.

The genes are TRBV7-9 and TRBJ2-4; either TRBD1 or TRBD2 may supply D (6 bases each). The germline V gene has CDR1 SEHNR and CDR2 FQNEAQ (reference sequence). With 4 bases removed from V and 6 bases from J, the gap between germline ends came to 16 bases. The CDR3 extends over 15 amino acids. The CDR3 coding sequence is TGTGCCAGCAGCTACCCCTCCGGGGGCGGAAACATTCAGTACTTC. Residues: CASSYPSGGGNIQYF.

V is TRBV7-8 and J is TRBJ2-5; possible D gene TRBD2, 5 bases. V gave up 3 bases and J gave up 3 bases, with 11 bases separating them. CDR3 length: 14 residues. Germline-derived CDR1 and CDR2 are SGHVS and FQNEAQ. The CDR3 loop is CASSFGSRKETQYF. Written as DNA, the CDR3 is TGTGCCAGCAGCTTTGGGAGTCGGAAAGAGACCCAGTACTTC.

This sequence joins TRBV10-1 and TRBJ2-5; D uncertain. CDR1 is WNHNN, CDR2 SYGVQD, per germline (reference sequence). V was shortened by 9 bases and J by 8 bases, with 4 bases between the two germline ends. This CDR3 spans 8 amino acids. CDR3 bases: TGCGCCAGTTTAACCCAGTACTTC. Protein: CASLTQYF.

In this sample, this clonotype turned up a few times. The rearrangement links TRBV20-1 to TRBJ1-2; possibly TRBD1 for D (6 bases). The length of the CDR3 is 13 residues. Germline V gives CDR1 DFQATT, CDR2 SNEGSKA (reference sequence). V dropped 3 bases and J dropped 7 bases, with 15 bases sitting between them. This CDR3 is CSASPTGTFGYTF. In nucleotides, the CDR3 is TGCAGTGCTAGCCCCACAGGGACATTTGGCTACACCTTC.

This clonotype was seen more than once but under ten times. The V gene is TRBV2, the J gene TRBJ2-2; no clear D. This CDR3 comprises 15 residues. V dropped 7 bases and J dropped 6 bases, with 18 bases sitting between them. CDR1 is SNHLY and CDR2 is FYNNEI in the germline V gene. As DNA, the CDR3 is TGTGCCAGCACTGTTACTACCTTCGGGTCCGGGGAGCTGTTTTTT. This translates into CASTVTTFGSGELFF.

The J gene is TRBJ2-1, the V gene TRBV7-8, with TRBD2 identical over 11 bases. J lost 2 bases, V lost 5 bases, and 5 bases had no gene match. Germline loops: CDR1 SGHVS, CDR2 FQNEAQ. The CDR3 loop spans 16 amino acids. Here the CDR3 DNA reads TGTGCCAGCAGCATAGGGACTAGCGGAGCCTACAATGAGCAGTTCTTC. Protein: CASSIGTSGAYNEQFF.

V gene TRBV6-5 combines with J gene TRBJ1-2; the D gene is possibly TRBD1 (6 bases). Trimming shortened V by 0 bases and J by 12 bases, and 17 bases separated the two germline ends. Germline values: CDR1 MNHEY, CDR2 SVGAGI. This CDR3 has 14 amino acids. CDR3 loop: CASSYSIGGLGDTF. The CDR3 nucleotides are TGTGCCAGCAGTTACTCGATCGGGGGGCTGGGTGACACCTTC.

The table lists this clonotype with a few counts. The V gene is TRBV28, the J gene TRBJ2-1; 9 positions agree with TRBD1. In germline, CDR1 is MDHEN, CDR2 SYDVKM. The CDR3 spans 15 residues. V shed 5 bases, J shed 7 bases, and the junction held 9 bases outside the gene matches. In nucleotides, the CDR3 is TGTGCCAGCAGTAAACTGGACAGGGGCAGTAATGAGCAGTTCTTC. This encodes CASSKLDRGSNEQFF.

Turning to this clonotype: One junction end disagrees with the germline gene, perhaps due to a read error. The chain carries TRBV7-7 and TRBJ2-2; 7 positions match TRBD1. The CDR3 totals 14 residues. Germline V gene data show CDR1 as SSHAT and CDR2 as FNYEAQ (reference sequence). CDR3 region: CASSLPTGAGELFF. In nucleotides, the CDR3 is TGTGCTAGCAGTCTACCCACAGGGGCCGGGGAGCTGTTTTTT. The variable domain in full, with the rest retrieved from reference TRBV7-7 and TRBJ2-2, is GAGVSQSPRYKVTKRGQDVTLRCDPISSHATLYWYQQALGQGPEFLTYFNYEAQPDKSGLPSDRFSAERPEGSISTLTIQRTEQRDSAMYRCASSLPTGAGELFFGEGSRLTVL.

V gene TRBV3-1 combines with J gene TRBJ2-5, with 7 nucleotides matching TRBD2. This CDR3 spans 16 amino acids. CDR1 is LGHDT, CDR2 YNNKEL, per germline (reference sequence). V shed 5 bases and J 0 bases; nucleotides not matched to a gene: 9. Here the CDR3 DNA reads TGTGCCAGCAGCTCCCGACTAGCCGACTACCAAGAGACCCAGTACTTC. Protein product: CASSSRLADYQETQYF.

The chain combines TRBV27 with TRBJ2-7, with D possibly matching TRBD2 (6 bases). The CDR3 sequence is 16 residues long. Looked up from germline, CDR1 is MNHEY and CDR2 is SMNVEV (reference sequence). Trimming cost V 2 bases and J 3 bases, with 17 bases left between them. For the CDR3, the DNA is TGTGCCAGCAGTTTAGGAGCGGGCCTTTCACTCTACGAGCAGTACTTC. Translated: CASSLGAGLSLYEQYF.

The gene calls are TRBV6-5 and TRBJ1-6; no clear D gene. Germline lookup yields CDR1 MNHEY and CDR2 SVGAGI. This CDR3 is built from 16 residues. The ends were cut back, 0 bases at V and 7 bases at J, with 13 bases in the middle. The CDR3 nucleotides read TGTGCCAGCAGTTACTCTGGCACAGCGGAAAATTCACCCCTCCACTTT. Translated, it gives CASSYSGTAENSPLHF.

CDR3 sequence: CASSLGGRLTGELFF. Here the CDR3 DNA reads TGTGCCAGCAGTTTAGGAGGACGTCTCACCGGGGAGCTGTTTTTT. The genes are TRBV12-3 or TRBV12-4 and TRBJ2-2; no reliable D call. V dropped 1 base and J dropped 4 bases, with 10 bases sitting between them. This CDR3 region has 15 residues.

This chain uses TRBV27 with TRBJ2-7, with 9 positions matching TRBD2. J was trimmed by 3 bases and V by 5 bases; bases with no gene match: 2. Germline CDR1 MNHEY, CDR2 SMNVEV (reference sequence). The CDR3 loop spans 13 amino acids. The DNA for the CDR3 is TGTGCCAGCAGTAGCGGGAGGATCTACGAGCAGTACTTC. It encodes CASSSGRIYEQYF.

The chain couples TRBV6-2 or TRBV6-3 to TRBJ2-7, with D tentatively TRBD2 (5 bases). V lost 2 bases to trimming and J lost 2 bases, with 10 bases between them. Germline lookup yields CDR1 MNHEY and CDR2 SVGEGT. There are 14 residues in the CDR3. The DNA of the CDR3 is TGTGCCAGCAGTTACGGCGGGTCAGCCTACGAGCAGTACTTC. Its translation is CASSYGGSAYEQYF.

The genes are TRBV20-1 and TRBJ2-5, with 10 nucleotides matching TRBD2. The J segment lost 3 bases and the V segment lost 0 bases, leaving 1 base of the junction unmatched. Germline CDR1 and CDR2: DFQATT and SNEGSKA (reference sequence). The CDR3 totals 14 residues. CDR3 sequence reads: CSAREGLAEETQYF. As DNA, the CDR3 is TGCAGTGCTAGAGAAGGACTAGCGGAAGAGACCCAGTACTTC.

The chain is built from TRBV28 and TRBJ2-1, with D hard to call. Germline values: CDR1 MDHEN, CDR2 SYDVKM. The V gene lost 7 bases and the J gene lost 6 bases, with 16 bases spanning the gap. The CDR3 is made up of 14 amino acids. The CDR3 sequence: CASTPRGGVNEQFF. The CDR3 nucleotides read TGTGCCAGCACCCCCCGTGGTGGCGTCAATGAGCAGTTCTTC.

The chain employs TRBV7-9 and TRBJ1-2; 8 bases line up with TRBD1. CDR3 size: 14 residues. The junction had 10 bases not matched to a gene; V was cut back by 7 bases and J by 6 bases. Germline CDR1 SEHNR, CDR2 FQNEAQ (reference sequence). The CDR3 DNA is TGTGCCAGCACCGAGGGGCAGGGGGCTCATGGCTACACCTTC. It translates to CASTEGQGAHGYTF.

The rearrangement joins TRBV18 to TRBJ2-7; the D is unclear. CDR1 is KGHSH and CDR2 is LQKENI in the germline V gene. The germline V and J ends were trimmed by 3 bases and 0 bases, with 12 bases remaining between them. This CDR3 spans 15 amino acids. The CDR3 is CASSPSLGGSYEQYV. CDR3 DNA sequence: TGTGCCAGCTCACCGTCCCTGGGTGGCTCCTACGAGCAGTACGTC.

This clonotype was observed a handful of times. The chain links TRBV20-1 to TRBJ2-4; the D gene is possibly TRBD1 (6 bases). Germline-derived CDR1 and CDR2 are DFQATT and SNEGSKA (reference sequence). The CDR3 consists of 12 residues. Deletions cut 5 bases from V and 8 bases from J, with 13 bases between. CDR3 bases: TGCAGTGCTGTTGGGGGCGTGGACATTCAGTACTTC. This encodes CSAVGGVDIQYF.

This clonotype was seen only a few times. The rearrangement joins TRBV9 to TRBJ2-3; 11 bases align to TRBD2. From germline, CDR1 is SGDLS and CDR2 YYNGEE. Unmatched junction bases numbered 5, after V lost 3 bases and J lost 2 bases. The CDR3 runs 16 residues. CDR3 residues: CASSARLAGHTDTQYF. CDR3 sequence (DNA): TGTGCCAGCAGCGCCCGACTAGCGGGGCACACAGATACGCAGTATTTT.

J is TRBJ2-7 and V is TRBV7-7, with a tentative D call TRBD2 (6 bases). The germline V and J ends were trimmed by 3 bases and 3 bases, with 9 bases remaining between them. The CDR3 extends over 13 amino acids. Germline CDR1 and CDR2: SSHAT and FNYEAQ (reference sequence). DNA of the CDR3: TGTGCCAGCAGCTTCAGGAGGGACTACGAGCAGTACTTC. Amino acids: CASSFRRDYEQYF.

This clonotype has just a few counts. The chain recombines TRBV28 with TRBJ2-3, with 7 bases fitting TRBD1. The CDR3 is 17 residues long. The J segment lost 3 bases and the V segment lost 2 bases, leaving 11 bases of the junction unmatched. Germline values: CDR1 MDHEN, CDR2 SYDVKM. CDR3 nucleotides: TGTGCCAGCAGTTTACCCCGACAGGGCGTGAGAACAGATACGCAGTATTTT. Amino acid sequence: CASSLPRQGVRTDTQYF.

The V gene is TRBV7-2, the J gene TRBJ2-3, with 9 bases matching TRBD2. CDR1 is SGHTA and CDR2 is FQGNSA in the germline V gene. With V trimmed by 1 base and J by 3 bases, 11 bases remained unmatched. This CDR3 has 18 amino acids. This chain's CDR3 is CASSLVPSAGLATDTQYF. CDR3 bases: TGTGCCAGCAGCTTAGTCCCTAGTGCTGGACTAGCGACAGATACGCAGTATTTT. The variable domain in full, completed from reference TRBV7-2 and TRBJ2-3, reads GAGVSQSPSNKVTEKGKDVELRCDPISGHTALYWYRQSLGQGLEFLIYFQGNSAPDKSGLPSDRFSAERTGGSVSTLTIQRTQQEDSAVYLCASSLVPSAGLATDTQYFGPGTRLTVL.

Only a few counts were recorded for this clonotype. The rearrangement joins TRBV3-1 to TRBJ1-2; perhaps TRBD1 as D (6 bases). Germline CDR1 reads LGHDT; CDR2 reads YNNKEL (reference sequence). V was trimmed by 4 bases and J by 4 bases, leaving 10 bases between them. This CDR3 region has 13 residues. The CDR3 DNA sequence: TGTGCCAGCAGCCCCCAGGGGTCCTATGGCTACACCTTC. Its protein product is CASSPQGSYGYTF.